The T cell receptor (beta chain) described here comes from a study of T cell repertoires in cytomegalovirus infection. At the level of the study: Through public TCR beta signatures, both CMV infection and matching HLA type were indicated.

This clonotype has just a few counts. The target antigen is unknown. Study-wide findings and caveats: In two of eight donors, the top clonotype was HLA-C-restricted CMV-specific.

TCRdb used MiXCR to reprocess the reads, holding one entry per CDR3 protein. The sample has about 740,000 distinct CDR3 sequences, less than 40% seen once. The TCR originated in a human donor in good health (CMV status not recorded). Some clones in this sample may be carry-over from other donors' samples. Sequenced material: PBMCs.

The CDR3 protein is CASSWIQGSDTEAFF. In DNA form, the CDR3 reads TGCGCCAGCAGCTGGATACAGGGATCTGACACTGAAGCTTTCTTT. This rearrangement joins TRBV5-1 to TRBJ1-1; D possibly corresponds to TRBD1 (6 bases). This CDR3 spans 15 amino acids. V shed 3 bases and J shed 3 bases, with 15 bases lying between them. The germline CDR1 and CDR2 sequences are SGHRS and YFSETQ.